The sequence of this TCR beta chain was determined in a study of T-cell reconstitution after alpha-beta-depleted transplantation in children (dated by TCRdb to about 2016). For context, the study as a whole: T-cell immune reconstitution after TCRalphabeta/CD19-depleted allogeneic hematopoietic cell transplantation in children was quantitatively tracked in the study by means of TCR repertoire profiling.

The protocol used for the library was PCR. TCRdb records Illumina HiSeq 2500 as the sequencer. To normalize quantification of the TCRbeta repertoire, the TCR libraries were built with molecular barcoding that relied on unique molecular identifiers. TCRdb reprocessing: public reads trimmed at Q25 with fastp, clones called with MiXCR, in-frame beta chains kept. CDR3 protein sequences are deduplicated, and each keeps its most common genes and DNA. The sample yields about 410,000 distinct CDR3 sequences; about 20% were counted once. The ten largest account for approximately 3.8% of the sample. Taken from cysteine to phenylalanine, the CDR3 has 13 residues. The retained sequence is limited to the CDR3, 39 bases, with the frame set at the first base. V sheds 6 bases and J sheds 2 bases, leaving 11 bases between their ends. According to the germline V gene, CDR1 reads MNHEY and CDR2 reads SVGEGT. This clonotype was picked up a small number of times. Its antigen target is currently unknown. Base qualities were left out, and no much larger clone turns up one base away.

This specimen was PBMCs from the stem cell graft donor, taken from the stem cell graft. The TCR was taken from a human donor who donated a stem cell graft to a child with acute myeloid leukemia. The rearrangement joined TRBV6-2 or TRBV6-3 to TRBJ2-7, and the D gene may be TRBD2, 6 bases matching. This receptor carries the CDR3 CASRGPSAYEQYF. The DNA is TGTGCCAGCAGAGGTCCTAGCGCCTACGAGCAGTACTTC.